This section outlines one T cell receptor beta chain sequence together with its context. The sample originates from a study of T cells in Graves' hyperthyroidism and ophthalmopathy. Amplification targeted TCR beta CDR3 regions from RNA transcripts. A first-round RT-PCR of the TCR CDR3 used the HTBI primer set. TCRdb called the multiplex PCR reads again in MiXCR, with one record for every CDR3 protein. Here the sample spans roughly 350,000 distinct CDR3 sequences, roughly an eighth being singletons. Germline-derived CDR1 and CDR2 are DFQATT and SNEGSKA (reference sequence). CDR3 length equals 15 residues. V shed 5 bases and J 4 bases; nucleotides not matched to a gene: 5.

The rearrangement uses TRBV20-1 and TRBJ2-2; 12 positions match TRBD2. This receptor was identified in a woman aged 40 to 50 with Graves' ophthalmopathy. The sample consisted of blood. DNA of the CDR3: TGCAGTGCTGCCGGGACTAGCGGGCTCACCGGGGAGCTGTTTTTT. Translated: CSAAGTSGLTGELFF.